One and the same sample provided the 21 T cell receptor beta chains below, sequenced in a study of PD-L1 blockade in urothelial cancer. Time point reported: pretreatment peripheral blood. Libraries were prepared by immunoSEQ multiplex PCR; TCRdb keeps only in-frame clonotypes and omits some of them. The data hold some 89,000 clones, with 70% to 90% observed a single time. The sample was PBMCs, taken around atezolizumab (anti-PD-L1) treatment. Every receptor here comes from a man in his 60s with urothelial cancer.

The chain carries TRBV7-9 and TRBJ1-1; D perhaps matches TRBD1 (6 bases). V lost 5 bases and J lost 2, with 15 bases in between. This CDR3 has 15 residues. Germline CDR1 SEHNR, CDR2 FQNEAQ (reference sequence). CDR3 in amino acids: CASSPPSGENTEAFF. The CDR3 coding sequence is TGTGCCAGCAGCCCTCCCTCAGGGGAAAACACTGAAGCTTTCTTT.

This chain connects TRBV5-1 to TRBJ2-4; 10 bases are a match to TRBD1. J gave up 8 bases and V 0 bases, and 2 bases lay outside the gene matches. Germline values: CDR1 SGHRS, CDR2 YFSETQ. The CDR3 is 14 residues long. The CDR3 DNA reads TGCGCCAGCAGCTTGGGGACAGGGGGAGACATTCAGTACTTC. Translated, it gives CASSLGTGGDIQYF.

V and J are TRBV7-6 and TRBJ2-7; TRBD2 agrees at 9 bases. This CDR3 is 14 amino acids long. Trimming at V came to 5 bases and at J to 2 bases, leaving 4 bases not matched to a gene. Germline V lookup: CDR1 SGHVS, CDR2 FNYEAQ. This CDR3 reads CASSRGRGTYEQYF. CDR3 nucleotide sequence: TGTGCCAGCAGCCGCGGGAGGGGGACCTACGAGCAGTACTTC.

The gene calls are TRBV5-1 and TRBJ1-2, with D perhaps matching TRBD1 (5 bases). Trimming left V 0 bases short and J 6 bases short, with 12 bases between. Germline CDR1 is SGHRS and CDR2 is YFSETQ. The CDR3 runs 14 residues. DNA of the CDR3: TGCGCCAGCAGCTTGGCGGGGGGACGAGATGGCTACACCTTC. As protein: CASSLAGGRDGYTF.

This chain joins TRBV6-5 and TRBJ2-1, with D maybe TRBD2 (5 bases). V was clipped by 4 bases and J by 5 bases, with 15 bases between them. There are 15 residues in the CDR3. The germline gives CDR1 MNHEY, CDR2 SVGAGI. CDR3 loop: CASSSGFGIHNEQFF. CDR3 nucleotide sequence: TGTGCCAGCAGTTCTGGATTCGGGATTCACAATGAGCAGTTCTTC.

The CDR3 DNA sequence: TGCGCCAGCAGCTTGGAATCCCGGGATTCTAATGAAAAACTGTTTTTT. Protein product: CASSLESRDSNEKLFF. The genes are TRBV5-1 and TRBJ1-4; D is uncertain. In germline, CDR1 is SGHRS, CDR2 YFSETQ. Trimming left V 0 bases short and J 3 bases short, with 12 bases between. The CDR3 covers 16 residues.

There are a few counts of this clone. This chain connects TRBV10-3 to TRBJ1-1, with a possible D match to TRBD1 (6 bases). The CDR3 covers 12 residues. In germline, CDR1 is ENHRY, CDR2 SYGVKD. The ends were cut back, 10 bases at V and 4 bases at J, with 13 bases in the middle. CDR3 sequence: CATTGTGTEAFF. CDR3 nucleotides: TGTGCCACCACAGGGACGGGCACTGAAGCTTTCTTT.

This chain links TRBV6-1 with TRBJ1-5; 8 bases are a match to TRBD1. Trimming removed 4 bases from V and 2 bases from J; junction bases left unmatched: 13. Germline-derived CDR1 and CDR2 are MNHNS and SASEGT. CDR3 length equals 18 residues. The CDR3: CASSGDRGSIKGNQPQHF. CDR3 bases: TGTGCCAGCAGTGGAGACAGGGGAAGTATAAAGGGCAATCAGCCCCAGCATTTT.

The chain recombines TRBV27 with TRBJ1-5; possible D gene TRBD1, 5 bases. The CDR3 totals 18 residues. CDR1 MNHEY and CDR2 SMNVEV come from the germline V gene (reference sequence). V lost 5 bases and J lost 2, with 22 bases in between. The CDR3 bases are TGTGCCAGCAGTGCCATATACCATCGGGACTCAGGCAATCAGCCCCAGCATTTT. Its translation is CASSAIYHRDSGNQPQHF.

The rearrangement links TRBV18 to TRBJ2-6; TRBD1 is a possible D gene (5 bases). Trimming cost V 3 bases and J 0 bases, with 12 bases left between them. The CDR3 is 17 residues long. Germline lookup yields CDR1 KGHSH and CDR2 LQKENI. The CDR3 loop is CASSPYTGNSGANVLTF. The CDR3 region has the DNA TGTGCCAGCTCACCCTACACAGGAAACTCTGGGGCCAACGTCCTGACTTTC.

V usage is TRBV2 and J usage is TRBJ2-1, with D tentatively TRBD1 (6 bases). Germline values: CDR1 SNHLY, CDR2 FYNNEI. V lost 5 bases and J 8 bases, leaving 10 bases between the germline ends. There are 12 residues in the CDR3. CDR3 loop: CASSTQGYEQFF. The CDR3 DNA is TGTGCCAGCAGTACACAGGGCTATGAGCAGTTCTTC.

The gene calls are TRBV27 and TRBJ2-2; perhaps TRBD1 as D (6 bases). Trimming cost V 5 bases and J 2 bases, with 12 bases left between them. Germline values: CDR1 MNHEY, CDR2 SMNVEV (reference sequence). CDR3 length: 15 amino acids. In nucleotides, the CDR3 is TGTGCCAGCAGTCCCGGGACACCAAACACCGGGGAGCTGTTTTTT. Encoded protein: CASSPGTPNTGELFF.

CDR3 in DNA: TGTGCCAGCAGTTACACGTCTAGCGGGAGTGAGACCCAGTACTTC. This codes for CASSYTSSGSETQYF. The chain couples TRBV6-6 to TRBJ2-5; 10 bases map to TRBD2. V shed 2 bases and J 5 bases; nucleotides not matched to a gene: 5. Germline CDR1 is MNHNY and CDR2 is SVGAGI (reference sequence). CDR3 size: 15 residues.

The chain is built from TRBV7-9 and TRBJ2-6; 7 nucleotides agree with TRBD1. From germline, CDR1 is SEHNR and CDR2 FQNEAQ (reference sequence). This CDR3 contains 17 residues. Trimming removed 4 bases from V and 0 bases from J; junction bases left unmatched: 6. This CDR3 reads CASSYGTANSGANVLTF. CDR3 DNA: TGTGCCAGCAGCTACGGGACAGCAAACTCTGGGGCCAACGTCCTGACTTTC.

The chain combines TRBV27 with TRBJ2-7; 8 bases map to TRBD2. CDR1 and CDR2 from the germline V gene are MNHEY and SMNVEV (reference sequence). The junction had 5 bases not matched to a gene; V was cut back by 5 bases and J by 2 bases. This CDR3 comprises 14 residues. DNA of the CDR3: TGTGCCAGCAGTGCTGAAGCGGGAGCCTACGAGCAGTACTTC. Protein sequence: CASSAEAGAYEQYF.

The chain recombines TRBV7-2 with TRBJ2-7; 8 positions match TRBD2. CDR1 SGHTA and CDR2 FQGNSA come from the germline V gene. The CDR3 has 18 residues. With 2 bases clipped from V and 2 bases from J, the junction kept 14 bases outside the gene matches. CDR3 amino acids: CASSLIGSWLAGAYEQYF. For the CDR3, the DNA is TGTGCCAGCAGCTTAATTGGGTCCTGGCTAGCGGGCGCCTACGAGCAGTACTTC.

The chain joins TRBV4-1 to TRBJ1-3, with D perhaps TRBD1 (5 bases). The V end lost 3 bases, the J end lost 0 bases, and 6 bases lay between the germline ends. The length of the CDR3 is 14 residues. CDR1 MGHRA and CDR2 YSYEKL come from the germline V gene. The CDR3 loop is CASSHQGSGNTIYF. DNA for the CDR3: TGCGCCAGCAGCCATCAGGGCTCTGGAAACACCATATATTTT.

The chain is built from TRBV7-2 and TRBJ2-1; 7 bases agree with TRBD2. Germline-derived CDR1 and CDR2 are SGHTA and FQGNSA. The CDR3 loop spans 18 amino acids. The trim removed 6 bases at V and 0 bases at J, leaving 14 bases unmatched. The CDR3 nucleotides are TGTGCCAGCAGTTTCAAGGGTGGCGGCGGGAGCTCCTACAATGAGCAGTTCTTC. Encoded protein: CASSFKGGGGSSYNEQFF.

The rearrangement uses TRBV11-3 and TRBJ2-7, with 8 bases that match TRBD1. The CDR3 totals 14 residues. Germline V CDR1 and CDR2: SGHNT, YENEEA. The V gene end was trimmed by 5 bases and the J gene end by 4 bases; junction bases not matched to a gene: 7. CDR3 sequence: CASSPGTGGYEQYF. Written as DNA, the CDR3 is TGTGCCAGCAGCCCCGGGACAGGTGGTTACGAGCAGTACTTC.

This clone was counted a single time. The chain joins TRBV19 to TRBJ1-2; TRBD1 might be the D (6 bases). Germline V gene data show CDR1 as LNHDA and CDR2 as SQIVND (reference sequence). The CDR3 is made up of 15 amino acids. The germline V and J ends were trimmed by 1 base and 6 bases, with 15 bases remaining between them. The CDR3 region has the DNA TGTGCCAGTAGTATAGCCTCGGGGGGGGCAGATGGCTACACCTTC. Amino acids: CASSIASGGADGYTF.

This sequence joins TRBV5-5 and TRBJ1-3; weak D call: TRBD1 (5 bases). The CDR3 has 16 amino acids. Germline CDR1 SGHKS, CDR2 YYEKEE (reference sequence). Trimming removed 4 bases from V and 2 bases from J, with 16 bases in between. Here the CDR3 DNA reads TGTGCCAGCAGCCCTCGGGGTGGAGGGGCTGGAAACACCATATATTTT. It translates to CASSPRGGGAGNTIYF. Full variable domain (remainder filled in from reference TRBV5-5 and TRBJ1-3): DAGVTQSPTHLIKTRGQQVTLRCSPISGHKSVSWYQQVLGQGPQFIFQYYEKEERGRGNFPDRFSARQFPNYSSELNVNALLLGDSALYLCASSPRGGGAGNTIYFGEGSWLTVV.